One sample yielded the 5 T cell receptor beta chains listed below, sequenced in a study of blood T cell repertoires in COVID-19. The data were produced by immunoSEQ multiplex PCR, yet TCRdb's version contains in-frame clones alone and is incomplete. The sample carries 200,000 to 250,000 clones, more than 65% recorded once. The sample taken for sequencing was peripheral blood. The receptors shown here come from a woman in her sixties or seventies with acute or convalescent COVID-19.

The V gene is TRBV7-2, the J gene TRBJ1-5; weak D call: TRBD1 (5 bases). Germline CDR1 SGHTA, CDR2 FQGNSA. V was pared by 3 bases and J by 4 bases, with 10 bases between. The CDR3 length is 14 residues. The CDR3: CASSLIGVNQPQHF. In nucleotides, the CDR3 is TGTGCCAGCAGCTTGATAGGGGTAAATCAGCCCCAGCATTTT. The full variable domain, in which reference TRBV7-2 and TRBJ1-5 provide the parts outside the CDR3, is GAGVSQSPSNKVTEKGKDVELRCDPISGHTALYWYRQSLGQGLEFLIYFQGNSAPDKSGLPSDRFSAERTGGSVSTLTIQRTQQEDSAVYLCASSLIGVNQPQHFGDGTRLSIL.

The chain links TRBV6-5 to TRBJ1-5, with 7 bases identical to TRBD1. The CDR3 is 14 amino acids. V was clipped by 6 bases and J by 3 bases; unmatched bases: 5. From germline, CDR1 is MNHEY and CDR2 SVGAGI. This CDR3 reads CASRRQGYNQPQHF. The CDR3 DNA reads as TGTGCCAGCAGACGACAGGGCTACAATCAGCCCCAGCATTTT.

This chain links TRBV9 with TRBJ2-5; possibly TRBD2 for D (6 bases). The CDR3 is made up of 12 amino acids. Germline values: CDR1 SGDLS, CDR2 YYNGEE. Between the trimmed V and J ends, which lost 4 bases and 4 bases, there was a span of 8 bases. CDR3 residues: CASSTGGETQYF. CDR3 coding DNA: TGTGCCAGCAGCACCGGGGGAGAGACCCAGTACTTC.

The genes are TRBV18 and TRBJ1-1, with 7 bases that match TRBD1. CDR3 length: 12 amino acids. CDR1 KGHSH and CDR2 LQKENI come from the germline V gene. The trim removed 1 base at V and 11 bases at J, leaving 4 bases unmatched. CDR3 nucleotides: TGTGCCAGCTCACCACAGGGGGCGCGGGCTTTCTTT. This encodes CASSPQGARAFF. The whole variable domain, remainder taken from reference TRBV18 and TRBJ1-1, is NAGVMQNPRHLVRRRGQEARLRCSPMKGHSHVYWYRQLPEEGLKFMVYLQKENIIDESGMPKERFSAEFPKEGPSILRIQQVVRGDSAAYFCASSPQGARAFFGQGTRLTVV.

The gene calls are TRBV13 and TRBJ2-5; 9 nucleotides line up with TRBD1. The junction had 8 bases not matched to a gene; V was cut back by 4 bases and J by 5 bases. CDR1 and CDR2 (germline): PRHDT, FYEKMQ (reference sequence). The CDR3 has 15 amino acids. The CDR3 nucleotides are TGTGCCAGCAGCTCCCGGGACAGGGTTTTTGAGACCCAGTACTTC. This gives the protein CASSSRDRVFETQYF.